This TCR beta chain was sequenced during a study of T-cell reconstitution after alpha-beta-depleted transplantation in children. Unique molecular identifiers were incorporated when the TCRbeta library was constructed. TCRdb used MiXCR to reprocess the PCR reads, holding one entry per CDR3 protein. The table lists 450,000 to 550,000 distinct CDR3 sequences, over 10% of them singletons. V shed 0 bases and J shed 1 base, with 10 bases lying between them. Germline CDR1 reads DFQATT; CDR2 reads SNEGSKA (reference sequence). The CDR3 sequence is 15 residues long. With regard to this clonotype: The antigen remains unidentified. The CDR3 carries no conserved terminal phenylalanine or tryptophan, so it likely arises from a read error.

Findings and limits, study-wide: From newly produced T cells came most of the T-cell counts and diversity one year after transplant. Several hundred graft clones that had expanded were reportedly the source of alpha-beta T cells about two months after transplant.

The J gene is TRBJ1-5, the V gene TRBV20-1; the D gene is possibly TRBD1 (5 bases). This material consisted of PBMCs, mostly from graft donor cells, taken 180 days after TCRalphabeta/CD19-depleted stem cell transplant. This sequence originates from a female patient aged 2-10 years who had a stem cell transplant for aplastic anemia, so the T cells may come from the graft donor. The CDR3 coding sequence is TGCAGTGCTAGAGATCCCGGGGGAAGCAATCAGCCCCAGCATCTT. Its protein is CSARDPGGSNQPQHL.